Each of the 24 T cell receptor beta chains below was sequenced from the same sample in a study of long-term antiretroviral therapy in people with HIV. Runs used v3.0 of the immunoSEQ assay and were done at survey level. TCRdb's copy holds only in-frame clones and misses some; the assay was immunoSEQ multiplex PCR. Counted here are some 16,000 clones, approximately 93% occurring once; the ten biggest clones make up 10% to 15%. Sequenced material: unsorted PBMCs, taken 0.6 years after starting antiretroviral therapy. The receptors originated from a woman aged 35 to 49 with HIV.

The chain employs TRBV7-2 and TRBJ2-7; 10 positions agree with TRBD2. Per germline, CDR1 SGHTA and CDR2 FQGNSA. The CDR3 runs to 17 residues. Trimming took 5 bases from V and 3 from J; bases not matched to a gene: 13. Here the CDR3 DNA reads TGTGCCAGCAGCCACAGCGGGGGGGCCGTGATTTTCTACGAGCAGTACTTC. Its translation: CASSHSGGAVIFYEQYF.

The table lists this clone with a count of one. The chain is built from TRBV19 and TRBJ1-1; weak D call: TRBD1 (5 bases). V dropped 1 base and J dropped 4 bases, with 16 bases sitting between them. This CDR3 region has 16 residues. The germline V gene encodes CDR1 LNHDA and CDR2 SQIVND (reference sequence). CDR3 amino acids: CASSIAGQGRPTEAFF. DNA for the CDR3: TGTGCCAGTAGTATAGCGGGCCAGGGAAGACCCACTGAAGCTTTCTTT.

The CDR3 sequence is CATSRDLFDGYTF. The CDR3 DNA reads as TGTGCCACCAGCAGAGACCTATTCGATGGCTACACCTTC. The chain combines TRBV15 with TRBJ1-2, with no clear D. The V end lost 0 bases, the J end lost 6 bases, and 8 bases lay between the germline ends. The CDR3 sequence is 13 residues long. Germline-derived CDR1 and CDR2 are LNHNV and YYDKDF (reference sequence).

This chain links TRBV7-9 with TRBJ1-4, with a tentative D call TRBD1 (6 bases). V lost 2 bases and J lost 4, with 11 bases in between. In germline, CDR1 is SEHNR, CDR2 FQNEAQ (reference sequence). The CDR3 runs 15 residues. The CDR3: CASSLRGRGNEKLFF. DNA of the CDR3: TGTGCCAGCAGCTTAAGAGGCAGGGGTAATGAAAAACTGTTTTTT. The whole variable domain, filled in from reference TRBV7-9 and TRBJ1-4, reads DTGVSQNPRHKITKRGQNVTFRCDPISEHNRLYWYRQTLGQGPEFLTYFQNEAQLEKSRLLSDRFSAERPKGSFSTLEIQRTEQGDSAMYLCASSLRGRGNEKLFFGSGTQLSVL.

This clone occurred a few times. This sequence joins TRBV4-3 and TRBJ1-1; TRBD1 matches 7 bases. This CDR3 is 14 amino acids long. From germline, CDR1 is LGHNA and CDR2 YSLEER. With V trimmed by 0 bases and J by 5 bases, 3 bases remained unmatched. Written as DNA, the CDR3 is TGCGCCAGCAGCCAAGATACCAGGGGGACTGAAGCTTTCTTT. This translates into CASSQDTRGTEAFF.

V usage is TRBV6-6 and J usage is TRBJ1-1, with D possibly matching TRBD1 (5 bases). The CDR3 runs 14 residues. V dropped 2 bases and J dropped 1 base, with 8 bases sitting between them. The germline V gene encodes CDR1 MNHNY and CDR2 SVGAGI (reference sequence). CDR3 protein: CASSYQGPNTEAFF. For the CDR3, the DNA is TGTGCCAGCAGTTACCAGGGACCGAACACTGAAGCTTTCTTT.

CDR3 in DNA: TGTGCCAGCAGTGAAAGGGTACTAGCGGGGGCCCACACCGGGGAGCTGTTTTTT. Its protein product is CASSERVLAGAHTGELFF. The rearrangement uses TRBV2 and TRBJ2-2; TRBD2 matches at 11 bases. CDR3 length: 18 residues. Per germline, CDR1 SNHLY and CDR2 FYNNEI. V lost 2 bases and J lost 3; bases outside the gene matches: 8.

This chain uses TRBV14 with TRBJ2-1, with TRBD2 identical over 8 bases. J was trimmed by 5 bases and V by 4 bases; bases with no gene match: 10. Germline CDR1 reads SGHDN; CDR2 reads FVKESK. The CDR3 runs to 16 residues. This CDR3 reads CASSPLLAGPNNEQFF. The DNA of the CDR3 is TGTGCCAGCAGCCCACTTCTAGCGGGCCCCAACAATGAGCAGTTCTTC.

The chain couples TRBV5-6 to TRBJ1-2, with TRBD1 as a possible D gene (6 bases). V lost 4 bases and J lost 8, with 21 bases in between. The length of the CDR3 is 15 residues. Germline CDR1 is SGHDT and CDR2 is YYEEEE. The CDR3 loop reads CASSRGRQAAEGYTF. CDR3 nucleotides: TGTGCCAGCAGCCGGGGAAGACAGGCCGCGGAGGGCTACACCTTC.

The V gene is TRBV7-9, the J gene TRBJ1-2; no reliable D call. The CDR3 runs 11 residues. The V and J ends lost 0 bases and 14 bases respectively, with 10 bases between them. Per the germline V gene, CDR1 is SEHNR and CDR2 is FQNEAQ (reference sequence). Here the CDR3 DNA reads TGTGCCAGCAGCTTAGCGCGTATCTGGACCTTC. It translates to CASSLARIWTF.

The CDR3 region is CASSPGGADTQYF. The CDR3, as DNA: TGTGCCAGCTCACCGGGGGGGGCCGATACGCAGTATTTT. The chain couples TRBV18 to TRBJ2-3, with D possibly matching TRBD2 (7 bases). CDR1 is KGHSH, CDR2 LQKENI, per germline. V was cut by 3 bases and J by 6 bases, with 10 bases left in between. The CDR3 contains 13 residues.

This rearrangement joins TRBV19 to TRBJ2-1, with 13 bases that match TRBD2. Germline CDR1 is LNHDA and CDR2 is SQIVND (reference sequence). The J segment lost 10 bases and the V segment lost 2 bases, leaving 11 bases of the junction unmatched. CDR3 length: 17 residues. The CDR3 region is CASSILGTSGVLGEQFF. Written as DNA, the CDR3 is TGTGCCAGTAGTATACTCGGGACTAGCGGGGTTCTTGGGGAGCAGTTCTTC.

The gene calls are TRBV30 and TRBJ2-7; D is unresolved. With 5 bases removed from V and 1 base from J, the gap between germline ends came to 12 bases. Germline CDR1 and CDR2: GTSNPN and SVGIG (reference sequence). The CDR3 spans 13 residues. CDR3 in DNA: TGTGCCTGGGCAAAGACCCAGTCCTACGAGCAGTACTTC. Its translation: CAWAKTQSYEQYF.

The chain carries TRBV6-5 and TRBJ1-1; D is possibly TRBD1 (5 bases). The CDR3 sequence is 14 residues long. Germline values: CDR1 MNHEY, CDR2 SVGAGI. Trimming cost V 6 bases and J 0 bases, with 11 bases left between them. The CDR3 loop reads CASRVRGLNTEAFF. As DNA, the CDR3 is TGTGCCAGCAGGGTAAGGGGTTTGAACACTGAAGCTTTCTTT.

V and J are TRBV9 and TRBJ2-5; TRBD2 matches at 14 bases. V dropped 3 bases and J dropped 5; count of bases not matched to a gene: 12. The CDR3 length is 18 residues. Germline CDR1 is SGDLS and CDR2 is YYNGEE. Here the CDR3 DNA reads TGTGCCAGCAGCGGGGCCGGGACTAGCGGGGGACCCGAGGAGACCCAGTACTTC. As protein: CASSGAGTSGGPEETQYF.

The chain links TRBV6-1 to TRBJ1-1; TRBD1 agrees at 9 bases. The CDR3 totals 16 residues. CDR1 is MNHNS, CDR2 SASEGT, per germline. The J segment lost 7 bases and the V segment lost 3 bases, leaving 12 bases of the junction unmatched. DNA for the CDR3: TGTGCCAGCAGTGAGGGACAGGGCTCAATCCACGGTGAAGCTTTCTTT. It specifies CASSEGQGSIHGEAFF.

CDR3 region: CASSIDRANYGYTF. The CDR3 region has the DNA TGTGCCAGTAGTATCGACAGAGCTAACTATGGCTACACCTTC. The genes are TRBV19 and TRBJ1-2; a possible D gene is TRBD1 (5 bases). The CDR3 extends over 14 amino acids. Germline V gene data show CDR1 as LNHDA and CDR2 as SQIVND (reference sequence). Trimming shortened V by 3 bases and J by 0 bases, and 8 bases separated the two germline ends. Looking up the rest from reference TRBV19 and TRBJ1-2 gives the full variable domain: DGGITQSPKYLFRKEGQNVTLSCEQNLNHDAMYWYRQDPGQGLRLIYYSQIVNDFQKGDIAEGYSVSREKKESFPLTVTSAQKNPTAFYLCASSIDRANYGYTFGSGTRLTVV.

This chain's CDR3 is CSVERGTGGLVGSQETQYF. The CDR3 coding sequence is TGCAGCGTTGAGAGAGGGACAGGGGGACTGGTAGGTAGCCAAGAGACCCAGTACTTC. The chain joins TRBV29-1 to TRBJ2-5; 11 bases match TRBD1. V lost 3 bases and J lost 1; bases outside the gene matches: 16. Germline V gives CDR1 SQVTM, CDR2 ANQGSEA. The CDR3 runs to 19 residues. Based on the CDR3 plus reference TRBV29-1 and TRBJ2-5, the full variable domain is SAVISQKPSRDICQRGTSLTIQCQVDSQVTMMFWYRQQPGQSLTLIATANQGSEATYESGFVIDKFPISRPNLTFSTLTVSNMSPEDSSIYLCSVERGTGGLVGSQETQYFGPGTRLLVL.

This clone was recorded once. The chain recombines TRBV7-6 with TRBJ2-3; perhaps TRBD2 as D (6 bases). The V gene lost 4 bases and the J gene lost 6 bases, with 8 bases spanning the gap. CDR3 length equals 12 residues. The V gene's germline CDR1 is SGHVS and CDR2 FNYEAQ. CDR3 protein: CASSSLADTQYF. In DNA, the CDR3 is TGTGCCAGCAGCTCGCTAGCGGATACGCAGTATTTT.

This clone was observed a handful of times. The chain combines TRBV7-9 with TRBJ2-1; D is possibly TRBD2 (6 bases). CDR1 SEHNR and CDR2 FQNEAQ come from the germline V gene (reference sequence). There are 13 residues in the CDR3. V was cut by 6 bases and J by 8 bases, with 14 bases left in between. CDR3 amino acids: CASRNKGGDEQFF. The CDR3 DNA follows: TGTGCCAGCAGGAACAAGGGAGGCGATGAGCAGTTCTTC. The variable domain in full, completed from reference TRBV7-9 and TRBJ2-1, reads DTGVSQNPRHKITKRGQNVTFRCDPISEHNRLYWYRQTLGQGPEFLTYFQNEAQLEKSRLLSDRFSAERPKGSFSTLEIQRTEQGDSAMYLCASRNKGGDEQFFGPGTRLTVL.

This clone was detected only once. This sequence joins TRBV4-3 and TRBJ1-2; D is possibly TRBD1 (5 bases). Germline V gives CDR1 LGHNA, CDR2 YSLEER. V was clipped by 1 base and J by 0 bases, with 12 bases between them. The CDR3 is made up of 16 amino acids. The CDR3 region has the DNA TGCGCCAGCAGCCAAGTAGACGCAGGGTCTAACTATGGCTACACCTTC. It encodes CASSQVDAGSNYGYTF.

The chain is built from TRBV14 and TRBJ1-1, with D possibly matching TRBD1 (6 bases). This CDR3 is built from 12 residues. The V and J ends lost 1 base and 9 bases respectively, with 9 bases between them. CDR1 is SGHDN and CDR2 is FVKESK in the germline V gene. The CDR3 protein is CASSQVRGKAFF. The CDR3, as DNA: TGTGCCAGCAGCCAAGTGAGGGGGAAAGCTTTCTTT.

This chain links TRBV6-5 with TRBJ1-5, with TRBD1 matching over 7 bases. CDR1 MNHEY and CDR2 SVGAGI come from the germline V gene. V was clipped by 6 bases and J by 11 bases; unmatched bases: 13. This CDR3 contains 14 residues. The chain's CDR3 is CASSPGTVQSAQHF. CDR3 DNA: TGTGCCAGCAGCCCCGGGACAGTTCAATCAGCCCAGCATTTT.

The CDR3 loop is CASSLSQGRTNEKLFF. The DNA for the CDR3 is TGTGCCAGCTCACTCTCACAGGGACGGACTAATGAAAAACTGTTTTTT. This sequence joins TRBV18 and TRBJ1-4; a possible D gene is TRBD1 (6 bases). This CDR3 comprises 16 residues. CDR1 is KGHSH and CDR2 is LQKENI in the germline V gene. V lost 4 bases and J 2 bases, leaving 14 bases between the germline ends.